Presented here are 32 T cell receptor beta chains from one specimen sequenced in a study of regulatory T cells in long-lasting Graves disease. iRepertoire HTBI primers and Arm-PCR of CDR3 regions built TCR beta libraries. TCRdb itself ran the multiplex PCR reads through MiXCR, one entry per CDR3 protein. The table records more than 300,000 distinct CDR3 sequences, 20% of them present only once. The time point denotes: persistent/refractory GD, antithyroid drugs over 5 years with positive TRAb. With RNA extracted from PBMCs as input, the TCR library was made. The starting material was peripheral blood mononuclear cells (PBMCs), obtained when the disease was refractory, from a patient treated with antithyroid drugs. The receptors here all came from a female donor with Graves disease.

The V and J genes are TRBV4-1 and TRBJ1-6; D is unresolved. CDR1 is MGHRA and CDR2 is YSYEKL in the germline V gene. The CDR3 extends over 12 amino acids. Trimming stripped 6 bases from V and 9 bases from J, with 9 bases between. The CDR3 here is CASRNSGSPLHF. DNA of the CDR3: TGCGCCAGCAGAAACAGCGGTTCACCCCTCCACTTT.

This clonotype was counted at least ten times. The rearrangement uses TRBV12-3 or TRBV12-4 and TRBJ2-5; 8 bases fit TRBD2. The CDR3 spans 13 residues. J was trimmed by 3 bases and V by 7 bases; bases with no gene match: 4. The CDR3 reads CASTISGEETQYF. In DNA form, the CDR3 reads TGTGCCAGCACCATTAGCGGGGAAGAGACCCAGTACTTC.

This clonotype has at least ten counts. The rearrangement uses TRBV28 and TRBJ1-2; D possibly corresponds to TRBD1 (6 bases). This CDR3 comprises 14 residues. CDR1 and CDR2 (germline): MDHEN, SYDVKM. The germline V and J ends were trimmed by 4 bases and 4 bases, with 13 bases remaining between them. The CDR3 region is CASSSTQGSYGYTF. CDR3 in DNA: TGTGCCAGCAGTTCTACCCAGGGGTCCTATGGCTACACCTTC.

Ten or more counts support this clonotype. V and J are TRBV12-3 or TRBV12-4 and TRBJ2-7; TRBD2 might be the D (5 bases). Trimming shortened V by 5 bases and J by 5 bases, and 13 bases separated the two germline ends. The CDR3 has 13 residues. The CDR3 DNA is TGTGCCAGCAGTCCAGGACCGACTAACGAGCAGTACTTC. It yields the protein CASSPGPTNEQYF.

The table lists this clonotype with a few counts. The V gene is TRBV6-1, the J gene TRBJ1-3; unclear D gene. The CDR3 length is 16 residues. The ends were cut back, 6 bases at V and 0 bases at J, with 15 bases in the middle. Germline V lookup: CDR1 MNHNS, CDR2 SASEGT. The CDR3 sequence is CASRDASGASGNTIYF. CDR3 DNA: TGTGCCAGCAGAGACGCCTCCGGAGCCTCTGGAAACACCATATATTTT.

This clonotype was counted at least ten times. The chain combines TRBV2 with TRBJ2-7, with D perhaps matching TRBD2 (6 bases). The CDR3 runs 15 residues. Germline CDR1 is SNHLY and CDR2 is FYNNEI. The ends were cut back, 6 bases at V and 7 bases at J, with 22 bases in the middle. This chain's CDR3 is CASRLTLARLQEQYF. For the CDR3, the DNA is TGTGCCAGCAGGCTGACTCTAGCGCGACTCCAGGAGCAGTACTTC.

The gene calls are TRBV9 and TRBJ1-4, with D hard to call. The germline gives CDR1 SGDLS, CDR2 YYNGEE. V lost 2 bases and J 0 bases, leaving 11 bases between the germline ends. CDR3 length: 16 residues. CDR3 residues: CASSVTSGSTNEKLFF. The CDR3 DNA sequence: TGTGCCAGCAGCGTGACCTCGGGGTCAACTAATGAAAAACTGTTTTTT.

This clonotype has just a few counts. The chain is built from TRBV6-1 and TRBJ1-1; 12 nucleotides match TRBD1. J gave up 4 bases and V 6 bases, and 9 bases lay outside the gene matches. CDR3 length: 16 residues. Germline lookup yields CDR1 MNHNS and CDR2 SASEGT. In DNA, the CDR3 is TGTGCCAGCAGAAGCTCCGGGACAGGGGGCACCACTGAAGCTTTCTTT. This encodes CASRSSGTGGTTEAFF.

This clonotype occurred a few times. CDR3 DNA sequence: TGTGCCAGCAGTCCTACAACCGGGACAGGGGGGAGAGCTTTCTTT. Translating it yields CASSPTTGTGGRAFF. The V gene is TRBV28, the J gene TRBJ1-1; 11 positions match TRBD1. The CDR3 loop spans 15 amino acids. CDR1 is MDHEN, CDR2 SYDVKM, per germline. J lost 10 bases, V lost 5 bases, and 12 bases had no gene match.

The CDR3, as DNA: TGTGCCAGCAGTCAGGGAAGAACTAACTATGGCTACACCTTC. Protein product: CASSQGRTNYGYTF. The genes are TRBV6-1 and TRBJ1-2; tentatively, D is TRBD1 (5 bases). V shed 5 bases and J shed 0 bases, with 10 bases lying between them. The CDR3 sequence is 14 residues long. Germline values: CDR1 MNHNS, CDR2 SASEGT.

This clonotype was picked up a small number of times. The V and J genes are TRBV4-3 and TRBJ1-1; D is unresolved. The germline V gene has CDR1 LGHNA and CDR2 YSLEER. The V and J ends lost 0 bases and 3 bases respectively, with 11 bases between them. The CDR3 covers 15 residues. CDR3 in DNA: TGCGCCAGCAGCCAAGAAAATGGCCATTACACTGAAGCTTTCTTT. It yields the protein CASSQENGHYTEAFF.

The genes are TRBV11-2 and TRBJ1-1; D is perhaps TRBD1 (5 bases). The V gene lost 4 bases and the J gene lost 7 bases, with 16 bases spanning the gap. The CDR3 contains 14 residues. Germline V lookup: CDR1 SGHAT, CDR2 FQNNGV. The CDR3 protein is CASSSRGGGDEAFF. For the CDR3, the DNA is TGTGCCAGCAGCTCCCGGGGGGGGGGAGATGAAGCTTTCTTT.

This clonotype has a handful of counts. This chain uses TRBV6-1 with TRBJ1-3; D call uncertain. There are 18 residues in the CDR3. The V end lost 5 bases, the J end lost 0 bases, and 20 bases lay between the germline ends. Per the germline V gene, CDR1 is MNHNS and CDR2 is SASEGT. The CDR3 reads CASSTRTEGRSSGNTIYF. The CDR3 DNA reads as TGTGCCAGCAGTACCCGGACTGAGGGTCGGAGCTCTGGAAACACCATATATTTT.

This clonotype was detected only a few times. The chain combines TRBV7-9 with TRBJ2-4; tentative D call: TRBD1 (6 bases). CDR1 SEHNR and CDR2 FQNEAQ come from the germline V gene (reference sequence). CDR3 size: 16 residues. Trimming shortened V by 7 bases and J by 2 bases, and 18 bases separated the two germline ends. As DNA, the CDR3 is TGTGCCAGCAAAATAAAACAGGGATTTTCCAAAAACATTCAGTACTTC. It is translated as CASKIKQGFSKNIQYF.

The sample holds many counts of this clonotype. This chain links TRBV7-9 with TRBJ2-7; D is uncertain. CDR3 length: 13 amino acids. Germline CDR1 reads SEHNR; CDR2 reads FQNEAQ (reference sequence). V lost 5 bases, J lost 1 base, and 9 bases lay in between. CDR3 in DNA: TGTGCCAGCAGCCCTCCCCCTTCCTACGAGCAGTACTTC. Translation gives CASSPPPSYEQYF.

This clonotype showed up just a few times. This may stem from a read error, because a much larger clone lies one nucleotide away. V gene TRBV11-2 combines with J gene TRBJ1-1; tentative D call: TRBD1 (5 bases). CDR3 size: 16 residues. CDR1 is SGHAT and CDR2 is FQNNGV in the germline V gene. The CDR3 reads CASSFLRGRTGTETFF. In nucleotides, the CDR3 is TGTGCCAGCAGCTTTTTAAGGGGTCGAACGGGGACTGAAACTTTCTTT.

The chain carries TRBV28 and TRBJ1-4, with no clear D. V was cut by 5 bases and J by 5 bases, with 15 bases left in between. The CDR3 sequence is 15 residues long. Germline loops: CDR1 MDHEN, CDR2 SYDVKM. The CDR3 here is CASSPFQKVNEKLFF. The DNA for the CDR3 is TGTGCCAGCAGTCCCTTCCAGAAGGTCAATGAAAAACTGTTTTTT.

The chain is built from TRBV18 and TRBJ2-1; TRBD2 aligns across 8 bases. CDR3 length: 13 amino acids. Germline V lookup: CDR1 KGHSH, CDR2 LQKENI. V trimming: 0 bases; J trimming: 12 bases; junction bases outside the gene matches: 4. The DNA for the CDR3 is TGTGCCAGCTCACCACCTGCCCTAGCGGGGCAGTTCTTC. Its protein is CASSPPALAGQFF.

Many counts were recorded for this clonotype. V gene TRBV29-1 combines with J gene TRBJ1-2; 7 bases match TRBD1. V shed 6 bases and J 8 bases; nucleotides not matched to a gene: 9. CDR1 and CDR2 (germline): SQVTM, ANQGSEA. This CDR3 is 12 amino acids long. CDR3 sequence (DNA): TGCAGCGTCCCCAAGGGGGCGAGCGGCTACACCTTC. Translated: CSVPKGASGYTF.

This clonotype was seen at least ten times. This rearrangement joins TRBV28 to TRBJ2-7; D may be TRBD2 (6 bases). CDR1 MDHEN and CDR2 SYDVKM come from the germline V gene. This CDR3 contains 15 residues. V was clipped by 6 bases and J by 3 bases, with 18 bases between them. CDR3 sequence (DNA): TGTGCCAGCAGAAAAGGGACTCTTGGGAACTACGAGCAGTACTTC. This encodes CASRKGTLGNYEQYF.

The CDR3 DNA follows: TGTGCCAGCAGCTCACCGGGACGGCAGAACACTGAAGCTTTCTTT. This translates into CASSSPGRQNTEAFF. This chain connects TRBV7-9 to TRBJ1-1, with D tentatively TRBD1 (5 bases). With 4 bases removed from V and 1 base from J, the gap between germline ends came to 13 bases. The CDR3 contains 15 residues. CDR1 and CDR2 from the germline V gene are SEHNR and FQNEAQ (reference sequence).

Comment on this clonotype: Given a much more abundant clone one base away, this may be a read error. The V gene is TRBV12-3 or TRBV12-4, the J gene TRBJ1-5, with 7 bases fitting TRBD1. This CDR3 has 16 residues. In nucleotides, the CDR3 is TGTGCCAGCAGTTTAACAGGGGCGATTAGCAATCAGCCCCAGCGTTTT. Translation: CASSLTGAISNQPQRF.

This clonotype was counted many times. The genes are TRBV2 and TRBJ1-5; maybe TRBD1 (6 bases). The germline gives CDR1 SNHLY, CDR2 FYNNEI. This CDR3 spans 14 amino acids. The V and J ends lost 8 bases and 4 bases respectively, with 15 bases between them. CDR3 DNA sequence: TGTGCCAGCGAACGGGACACAAATAATCAGCCCCAGCATTTT. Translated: CASERDTNNQPQHF.

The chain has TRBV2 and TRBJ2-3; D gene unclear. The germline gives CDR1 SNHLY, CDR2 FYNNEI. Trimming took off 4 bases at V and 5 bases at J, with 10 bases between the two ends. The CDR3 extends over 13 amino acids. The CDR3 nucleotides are TGTGCCAGCAGTGGGCAGATCCGAGATACGCAGTATTTT. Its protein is CASSGQIRDTQYF.

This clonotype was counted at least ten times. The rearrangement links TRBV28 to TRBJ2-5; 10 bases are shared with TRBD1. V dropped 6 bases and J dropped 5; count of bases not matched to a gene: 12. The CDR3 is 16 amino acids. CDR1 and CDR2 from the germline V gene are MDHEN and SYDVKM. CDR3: CASRPRGTGDFETQYF. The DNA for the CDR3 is TGTGCCAGCAGGCCACGCGGGACAGGGGATTTTGAGACCCAGTACTTC.

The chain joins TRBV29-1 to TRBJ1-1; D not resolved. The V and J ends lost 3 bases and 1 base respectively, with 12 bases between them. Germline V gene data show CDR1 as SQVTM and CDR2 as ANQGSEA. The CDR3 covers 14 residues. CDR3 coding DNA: TGCAGCGTTGATTTCTCCGTCGGGAACACTGAAGCTTTCTTT. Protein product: CSVDFSVGNTEAFF.

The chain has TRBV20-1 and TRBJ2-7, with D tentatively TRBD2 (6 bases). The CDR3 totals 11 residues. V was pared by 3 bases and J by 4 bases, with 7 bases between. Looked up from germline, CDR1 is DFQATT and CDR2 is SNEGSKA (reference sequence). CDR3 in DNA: TGCAGTGCTAGCGGAGGGTACGAGCAGTACTTC. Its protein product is CSASGGYEQYF.

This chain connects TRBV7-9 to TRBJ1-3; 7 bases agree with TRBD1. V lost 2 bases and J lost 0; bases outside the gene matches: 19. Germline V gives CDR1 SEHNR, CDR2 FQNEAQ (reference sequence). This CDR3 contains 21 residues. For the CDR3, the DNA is TGTGCCAGCAGCTTACACGCGTACAGGGGACCATCCCGATCCTCTGGAAACACCATATATTTT. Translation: CASSLHAYRGPSRSSGNTIYF.

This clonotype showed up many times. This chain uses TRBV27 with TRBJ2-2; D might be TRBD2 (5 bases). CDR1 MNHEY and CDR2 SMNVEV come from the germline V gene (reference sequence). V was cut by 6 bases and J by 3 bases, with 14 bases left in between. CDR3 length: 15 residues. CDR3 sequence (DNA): TGTGCCAGCAGGCATTCCGGGGTCGACACCGGGGAGCTGTTTTTT. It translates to CASRHSGVDTGELFF.

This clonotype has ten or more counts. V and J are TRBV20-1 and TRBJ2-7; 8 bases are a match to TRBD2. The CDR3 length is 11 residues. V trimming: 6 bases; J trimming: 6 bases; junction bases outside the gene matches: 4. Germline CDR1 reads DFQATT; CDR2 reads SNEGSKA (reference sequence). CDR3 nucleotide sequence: TGCAGTGCAGCGGGAGTTGTCGAGCAGTACTTC. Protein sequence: CSAAGVVEQYF.

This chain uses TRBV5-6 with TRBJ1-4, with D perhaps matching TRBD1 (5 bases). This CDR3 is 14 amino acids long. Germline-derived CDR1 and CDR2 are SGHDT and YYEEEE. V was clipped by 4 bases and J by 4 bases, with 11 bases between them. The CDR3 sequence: CASSRRQRNEKLFF. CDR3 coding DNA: TGTGCCAGCAGCCGACGACAGCGTAATGAAAAACTGTTTTTT.

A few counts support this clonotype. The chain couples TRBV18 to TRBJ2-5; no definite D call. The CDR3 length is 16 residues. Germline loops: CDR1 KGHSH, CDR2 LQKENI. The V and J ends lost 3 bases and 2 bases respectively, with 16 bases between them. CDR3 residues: CASSPFLPVFQETQYF. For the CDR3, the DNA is TGTGCCAGCTCACCTTTCTTGCCGGTTTTTCAAGAGACCCAGTACTTC.